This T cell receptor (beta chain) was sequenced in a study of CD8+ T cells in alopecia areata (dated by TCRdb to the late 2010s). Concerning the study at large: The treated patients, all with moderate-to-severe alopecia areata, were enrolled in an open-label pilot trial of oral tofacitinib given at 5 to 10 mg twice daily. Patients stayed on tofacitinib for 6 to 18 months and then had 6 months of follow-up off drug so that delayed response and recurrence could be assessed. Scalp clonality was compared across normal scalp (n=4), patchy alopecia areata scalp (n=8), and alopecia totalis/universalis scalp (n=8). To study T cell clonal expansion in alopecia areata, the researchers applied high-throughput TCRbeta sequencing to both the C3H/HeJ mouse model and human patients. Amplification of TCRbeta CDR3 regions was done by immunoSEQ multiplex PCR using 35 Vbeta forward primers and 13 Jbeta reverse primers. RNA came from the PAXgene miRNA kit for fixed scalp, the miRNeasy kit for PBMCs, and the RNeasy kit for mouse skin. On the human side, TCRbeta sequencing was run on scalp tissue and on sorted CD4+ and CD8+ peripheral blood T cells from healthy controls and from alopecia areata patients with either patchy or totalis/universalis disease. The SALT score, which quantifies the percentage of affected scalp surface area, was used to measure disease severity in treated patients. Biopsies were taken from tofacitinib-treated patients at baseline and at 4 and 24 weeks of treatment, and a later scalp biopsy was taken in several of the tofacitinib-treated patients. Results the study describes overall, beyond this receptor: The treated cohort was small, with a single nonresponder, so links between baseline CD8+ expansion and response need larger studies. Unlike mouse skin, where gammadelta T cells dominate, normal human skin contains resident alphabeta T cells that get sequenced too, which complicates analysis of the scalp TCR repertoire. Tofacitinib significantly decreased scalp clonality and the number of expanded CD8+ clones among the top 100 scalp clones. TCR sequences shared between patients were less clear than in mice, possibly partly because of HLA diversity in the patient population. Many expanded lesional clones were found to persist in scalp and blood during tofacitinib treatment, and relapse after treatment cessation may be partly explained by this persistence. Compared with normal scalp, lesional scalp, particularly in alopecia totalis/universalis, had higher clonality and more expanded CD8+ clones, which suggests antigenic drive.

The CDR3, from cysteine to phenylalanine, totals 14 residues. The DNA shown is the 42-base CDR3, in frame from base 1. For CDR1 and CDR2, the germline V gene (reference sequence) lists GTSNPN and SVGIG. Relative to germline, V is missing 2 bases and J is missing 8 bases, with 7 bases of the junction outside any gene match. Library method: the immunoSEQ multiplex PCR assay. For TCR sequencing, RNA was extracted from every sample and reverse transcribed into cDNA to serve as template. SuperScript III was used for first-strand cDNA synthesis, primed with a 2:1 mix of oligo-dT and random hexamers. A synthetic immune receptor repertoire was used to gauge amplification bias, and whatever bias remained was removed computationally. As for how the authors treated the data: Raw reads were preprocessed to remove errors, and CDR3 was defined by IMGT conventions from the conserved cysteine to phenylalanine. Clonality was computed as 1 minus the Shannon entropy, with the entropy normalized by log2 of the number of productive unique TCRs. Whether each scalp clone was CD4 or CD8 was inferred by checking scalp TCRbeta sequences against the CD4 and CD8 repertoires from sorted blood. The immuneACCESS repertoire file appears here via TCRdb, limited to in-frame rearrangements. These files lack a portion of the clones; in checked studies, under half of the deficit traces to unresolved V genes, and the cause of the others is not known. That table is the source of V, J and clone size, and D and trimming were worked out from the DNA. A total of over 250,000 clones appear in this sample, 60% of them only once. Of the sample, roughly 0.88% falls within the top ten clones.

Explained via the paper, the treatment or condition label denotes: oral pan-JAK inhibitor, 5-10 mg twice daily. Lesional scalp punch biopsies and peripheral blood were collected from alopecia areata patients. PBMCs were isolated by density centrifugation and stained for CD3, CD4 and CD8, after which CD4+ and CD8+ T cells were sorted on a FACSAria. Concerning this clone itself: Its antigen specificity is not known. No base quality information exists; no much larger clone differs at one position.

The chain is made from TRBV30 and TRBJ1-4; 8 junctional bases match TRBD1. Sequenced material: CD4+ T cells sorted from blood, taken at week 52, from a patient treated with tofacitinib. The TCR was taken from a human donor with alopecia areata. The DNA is TGTGCCTGGAGTCGCGGACAGGGAAGCGAAAAACTGTTTTTT. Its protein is CAWSRGQGSEKLFF.